This T cell receptor beta chain came from a study of control samples from healthy donors and cancer patients. Sequencing used immunoSEQ multiplex PCR; TCRdb keeps in-frame clones, though not all of them. Among 95,000 to 150,000 clones listed, about 89% were seen once. V gave up 4 bases and J gave up 6 bases, with 18 bases separating them. The CDR3 contains 15 residues. The germline V gene encodes CDR1 SGHAT and CDR2 FQNNGV. The count of this clone is one. The TCR originated in a man in his 60s in good health. What was sequenced was blood. The chain links TRBV11-2 to TRBJ2-5; tentatively, D is TRBD1 or TRBD2 (5 bases each). The CDR3 loop is CASSSGTRIGKTQYF. For the CDR3, the DNA is TGTGCCAGCAGCTCCGGGACCCGGATAGGGAAGACCCAGTACTTC.